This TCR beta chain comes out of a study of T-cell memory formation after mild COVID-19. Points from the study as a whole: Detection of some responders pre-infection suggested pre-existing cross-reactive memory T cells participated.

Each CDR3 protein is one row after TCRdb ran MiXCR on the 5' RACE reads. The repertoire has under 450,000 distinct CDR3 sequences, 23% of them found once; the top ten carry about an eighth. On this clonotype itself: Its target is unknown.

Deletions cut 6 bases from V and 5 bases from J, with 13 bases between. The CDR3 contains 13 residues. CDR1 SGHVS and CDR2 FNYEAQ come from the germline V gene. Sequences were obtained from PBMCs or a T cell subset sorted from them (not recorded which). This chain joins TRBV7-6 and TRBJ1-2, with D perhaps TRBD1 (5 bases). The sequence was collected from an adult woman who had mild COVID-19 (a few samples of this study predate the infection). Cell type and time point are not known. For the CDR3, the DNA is TGTGCCAGCAGTTTTGGGACCACATATGGCTACACCTTC. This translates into CASSFGTTYGYTF.